The rows below give T cell receptor beta chains drawn from one sample of a study of blood T cell repertoires in COVID-19. Sequencing was performed with immunoSEQ multiplex PCR; in TCRdb, only in-frame clones are kept and a portion is missing. Here the sample spans roughly 200,000 clones, just under 90% being singletons. Material: peripheral blood. These receptors came from a woman younger than 35 who had recovered from COVID-19. Each CDR3 is given with its conserved first and last residue. The D gene is left open where the match is weak. Size is stated for part of the rows, as once, few or many counts, or as a class when the clone is expanded.

CDR3 protein: CASSLRPPREQFF; CDR3 DNA: TGTGCCAGCAGCCTCCGCCCCCCGCGTGAGCAGTTCTTC; V gene: TRBV7-6; J gene: TRBJ2-1; D gene: .; CDR3 length: 13; clone size: .
CDR3 protein: CASVRGLSTDTQYF; CDR3 DNA: TGTGCCAGCGTGCGGGGCCTTAGCACAGATACGCAGTATTTT; V gene: TRBV6-5; J gene: TRBJ2-3; D gene: .; CDR3 length: 14; clone size: .
CDR3 protein: CASSLNRGVGTEAFF; CDR3 DNA: TGTGCCAGCAGCTTAAACAGGGGTGTCGGCACTGAAGCTTTCTTT; V gene: TRBV5-6; J gene: TRBJ1-1; D gene: TRBD1; CDR3 length: 15; clone size: once
CDR3 protein: CASNRGDTGELFF; CDR3 DNA: TGTGCCAGTAACAGGGGGGACACCGGGGAGCTGTTTTTT; V gene: TRBV19; J gene: TRBJ2-2; D gene: TRBD1; CDR3 length: 13; clone size: few
CDR3 protein: CASSFPPGSNTEAFF; CDR3 DNA: TGTGCCAGCAGCTTTCCACCGGGGTCGAACACTGAAGCTTTCTTT; V gene: TRBV5-8; J gene: TRBJ1-1; D gene: .; CDR3 length: 15; clone size: .
CDR3 protein: CASSPSTNYGYTF; CDR3 DNA: TGTGCCAGCTCACCGTCTACCAACTATGGCTACACCTTC; V gene: TRBV18; J gene: TRBJ1-2; D gene: .; CDR3 length: 13; clone size: .
CDR3 protein: CASRYRTGNTIYF; CDR3 DNA: TGTGCCAGTAGGTACAGGACTGGAAACACCATATATTTT; V gene: TRBV19; J gene: TRBJ1-3; D gene: .; CDR3 length: 13; clone size: .
CDR3 protein: CASSRTSGGTDTQYF; CDR3 DNA: TGCGCCAGCAGCCGTACTAGCGGGGGCACAGATACGCAGTATTTT; V gene: TRBV5-1; J gene: TRBJ2-3; D gene: TRBD2; CDR3 length: 15; clone size: .
CDR3 protein: CASSFTSSYEQYF; CDR3 DNA: TGTGCCAGCAGCTTCACGAGCTCCTACGAGCAGTACTTC; V gene: TRBV7-2; J gene: TRBJ2-7; D gene: .; CDR3 length: 13; clone size: .
CDR3 protein: CASSYSRTGGHYEQYF; CDR3 DNA: TGTGCCAGCAGTTACTCCCGGACAGGGGGTCACTACGAGCAGTACTTC; V gene: TRBV6-2/TRBV6-3; J gene: TRBJ2-7; D gene: TRBD1; CDR3 length: 16; clone size: .
CDR3 protein: CATGTSGRLGEQFF; CDR3 DNA: TGTGCCACCGGGACTAGCGGGAGGCTAGGGGAGCAGTTCTTC; V gene: TRBV6-5; J gene: TRBJ2-1; D gene: TRBD2; CDR3 length: 14; clone size: .
CDR3 protein: CASSPEGGGTQYF; CDR3 DNA: TGCGCCAGCAGCCCGGAGGGTGGGGGGACCCAGTACTTC; V gene: TRBV5-1; J gene: TRBJ2-5; D gene: .; CDR3 length: 13; clone size: .
CDR3 protein: CASSPKTGRGWGYTF; CDR3 DNA: TGTGCCAGCTCACCTAAGACAGGTAGAGGTTGGGGCTACACCTTC; V gene: TRBV18; J gene: TRBJ1-2; D gene: .; CDR3 length: 15; clone size: .
CDR3 protein: CASSPPGNYGYTF; CDR3 DNA: TGTGCCAGCTCACCTCCGGGGAACTATGGCTACACCTTC; V gene: TRBV18; J gene: TRBJ1-2; D gene: .; CDR3 length: 13; clone size: .
CDR3 protein: CASSLPLRVLGTEAFF; CDR3 DNA: TGTGCCAGCAGCCTACCGTTGAGGGTGCTCGGGACTGAAGCTTTCTTT; V gene: TRBV21-1; J gene: TRBJ1-1; D gene: .; CDR3 length: 16; clone size: .
CDR3 protein: CASSYSGQPNNEQFF; CDR3 DNA: TGTGCCAGCAGTTACTCTGGACAGCCCAACAATGAGCAGTTCTTC; V gene: TRBV6-5; J gene: TRBJ2-1; D gene: .; CDR3 length: 15; clone size: .
CDR3 protein: CASSSGVYNEQFF; CDR3 DNA: TGTGCCAGTAGTAGCGGGGTTTACAATGAGCAGTTCTTC; V gene: TRBV19; J gene: TRBJ2-1; D gene: .; CDR3 length: 13; clone size: .
CDR3 protein: CASSLTVGLALNEQFF; CDR3 DNA: TGCGCCAGCAGCCTAACCGTGGGACTAGCGCTCAATGAGCAGTTCTTC; V gene: TRBV5-1; J gene: TRBJ2-1; D gene: TRBD2; CDR3 length: 16; clone size: .
CDR3 protein: CASSYEGRAGELFF; CDR3 DNA: TGTGCCAGCAGTTACGAAGGGAGGGCAGGGGAGCTGTTTTTT; V gene: TRBV6-5; J gene: TRBJ2-2; D gene: TRBD2; CDR3 length: 14; clone size: .
CDR3 protein: CASSDSSGGTDTQYF; CDR3 DNA: TGTGCCAGCAGTGACTCTAGCGGGGGGACAGATACGCAGTATTTT; V gene: TRBV6-4; J gene: TRBJ2-3; D gene: TRBD2; CDR3 length: 15; clone size: .
CDR3 protein: CASFNRGSPYGYTF; CDR3 DNA: TGTGCCAGTTTTAACAGGGGGAGCCCTTATGGCTACACCTTC; V gene: TRBV9; J gene: TRBJ1-2; D gene: TRBD1; CDR3 length: 14; clone size: .
CDR3 protein: CASSPQQGGNSGTSSYEQYF; CDR3 DNA: TGTGCCAGCAGCCCACAACAGGGGGGAAATTCGGGGACGTCCTCCTACGAGCAGTACTTC; V gene: TRBV4-2; J gene: TRBJ2-7; D gene: TRBD1; CDR3 length: 20; clone size: .
CDR3 protein: CASSPPGLAAYNEQFF; CDR3 DNA: TGTGCCAGCAGCCCTCCGGGACTAGCGGCCTACAATGAGCAGTTCTTC; V gene: TRBV11-2; J gene: TRBJ2-1; D gene: TRBD2; CDR3 length: 16; clone size: .
CDR3 protein: CASSLTDRVAGELFF; CDR3 DNA: TGTGCCAGCAGCTTAACAGACAGGGTCGCCGGGGAGCTGTTTTTT; V gene: TRBV7-2; J gene: TRBJ2-2; D gene: TRBD1; CDR3 length: 15; clone size: .
CDR3 protein: CASSSDRETGNTIYF; CDR3 DNA: TGTGCCAGCAGCTCTGACAGGGAAACTGGAAACACCATATATTTT; V gene: TRBV7-3; J gene: TRBJ1-3; D gene: TRBD1; CDR3 length: 15; clone size: .
CDR3 protein: CASSLWGTGHESGNTIYF; CDR3 DNA: TGTGCCAGCAGTTTATGGGGGACAGGGCATGAGTCTGGAAACACCATATATTTT; V gene: TRBV27; J gene: TRBJ1-3; D gene: TRBD1; CDR3 length: 18; clone size: .
CDR3 protein: CASSEALQGAYYEQYF; CDR3 DNA: TGTGCCAGCAGTGAAGCGCTACAGGGGGCTTACTACGAGCAGTACTTC; V gene: TRBV2; J gene: TRBJ2-7; D gene: TRBD1; CDR3 length: 16; clone size: .
CDR3 protein: CASSFSLGETGSDGELFF; CDR3 DNA: TGTGCCAGCAGCTTCTCATTGGGCGAGACAGGGTCAGACGGGGAGCTGTTTTTT; V gene: TRBV11-2; J gene: TRBJ2-2; D gene: TRBD1; CDR3 length: 18; clone size: few
CDR3 protein: CASSLERDSKLFF; CDR3 DNA: TGTGCCAGCAGCTTAGAGAGGGACAGCAAACTGTTTTTT; V gene: TRBV7-2; J gene: TRBJ1-4; D gene: TRBD1; CDR3 length: 13; clone size: .
CDR3 protein: CASSALLAGVPAQYF; CDR3 DNA: TGTGCCAGCAGCGCATTACTAGCGGGGGTACCGGCCCAGTACTTC; V gene: TRBV7-9; J gene: TRBJ2-5; D gene: TRBD2; CDR3 length: 15; clone size: .
CDR3 protein: CATSRGGQGNEKLFF; CDR3 DNA: TGTGCCACCAGCAGAGGAGGACAGGGTAATGAAAAACTGTTTTTT; V gene: TRBV15; J gene: TRBJ1-4; D gene: TRBD1; CDR3 length: 15; clone size: .
CDR3 protein: CAISEEGELETQYF; CDR3 DNA: TGTGCCATCAGTGAAGAGGGCGAGTTGGAGACCCAGTACTTC; V gene: TRBV10-3; J gene: TRBJ2-5; D gene: .; CDR3 length: 14; clone size: .
CDR3 protein: CASSHSGGTDTQYF; CDR3 DNA: TGCGCCAGCAGCCACTCAGGGGGGACAGATACGCAGTATTTT; V gene: TRBV4-3; J gene: TRBJ2-3; D gene: .; CDR3 length: 14; clone size: .
CDR3 protein: CASSLETGGRTDTQYF; CDR3 DNA: TGCGCCAGCAGCTTGGAGACAGGGGGCCGCACAGATACGCAGTATTTT; V gene: TRBV5-1; J gene: TRBJ2-3; D gene: TRBD1; CDR3 length: 16; clone size: .
CDR3 protein: CASSVGGRNTEAFF; CDR3 DNA: TGTGCCAGTAGTGTGGGGGGACGGAACACTGAAGCTTTCTTT; V gene: TRBV19; J gene: TRBJ1-1; D gene: .; CDR3 length: 14; clone size: .
CDR3 protein: CASWGPGDEQYF; CDR3 DNA: TGTGCCAGCTGGGGCCCAGGGGACGAGCAGTACTTC; V gene: TRBV7-9; J gene: TRBJ2-7; D gene: .; CDR3 length: 12; clone size: .
CDR3 protein: CASSTYRGHEAFF; CDR3 DNA: TGTGCCAGTAGTACCTACAGGGGCCATGAAGCTTTCTTT; V gene: TRBV19; J gene: TRBJ1-1; D gene: TRBD1; CDR3 length: 13; clone size: .
CDR3 protein: CSPFRGNIQYF; CDR3 DNA: TGCAGTCCCTTTAGGGGAAACATTCAGTACTTC; V gene: TRBV20-1; J gene: TRBJ2-4; D gene: .; CDR3 length: 11; clone size: .
CDR3 protein: CASSFSGTGATEAFF; CDR3 DNA: TGTGCCAGCAGCTTTTCCGGGACAGGGGCCACTGAAGCTTTCTTT; V gene: TRBV11-2; J gene: TRBJ1-1; D gene: TRBD1; CDR3 length: 15; clone size: .
CDR3 protein: CASSLGQSLLETQYF; CDR3 DNA: TGCGCCAGCAGCTTGGGACAGTCATTACTAGAGACCCAGTACTTC; V gene: TRBV5-1; J gene: TRBJ2-5; D gene: .; CDR3 length: 15; clone size: .
CDR3 protein: CASSEISPFGQGYQPQHF; CDR3 DNA: TGTGCCAGCAGTGAAATATCCCCATTCGGGCAGGGATATCAGCCCCAGCATTTT; V gene: TRBV2; J gene: TRBJ1-5; D gene: .; CDR3 length: 18; clone size: .
CDR3 protein: CASSQGLAGGRTQYF; CDR3 DNA: TGCGCCAGCAGCCAGGGACTAGCGGGGGGGCGCACGCAGTATTTT; V gene: TRBV4-1; J gene: TRBJ2-3; D gene: TRBD2; CDR3 length: 15; clone size: .
CDR3 protein: CASSRPGGDTQYF; CDR3 DNA: TGTGCCAGCAGCCGCCCAGGGGGTGATACGCAGTATTTT; V gene: TRBV14; J gene: TRBJ2-3; D gene: TRBD1; CDR3 length: 13; clone size: .
CDR3 protein: CASALLKHTEAFF; CDR3 DNA: TGTGCCAGTGCCCTCCTTAAGCACACTGAAGCTTTCTTT; V gene: TRBV6-5; J gene: TRBJ1-1; D gene: .; CDR3 length: 13; clone size: .
CDR3 protein: CASNDRTGIDGYTF; CDR3 DNA: TGTGCCAGTAATGATCGGACAGGGATAGATGGCTACACCTTC; V gene: TRBV19; J gene: TRBJ1-2; D gene: TRBD1; CDR3 length: 14; clone size: few